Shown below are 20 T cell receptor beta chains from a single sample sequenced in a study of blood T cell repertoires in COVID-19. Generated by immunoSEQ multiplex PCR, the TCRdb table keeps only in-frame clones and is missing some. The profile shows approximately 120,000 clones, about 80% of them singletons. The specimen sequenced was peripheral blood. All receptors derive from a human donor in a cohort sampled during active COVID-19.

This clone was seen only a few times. DNA for the CDR3: TGTGCCAGCAGCCAAGGGCCTAGCGGCGGGGGTGAGCAGTTCTTC. This encodes CASSQGPSGGGEQFF. The rearrangement uses TRBV3-1 (or the pseudogene TRBV3-2) and TRBJ2-1; 7 bases map to TRBD2. CDR1 and CDR2 from the germline V gene are LGHDT and YNNKEL (reference sequence). Trimming cost V 1 base and J 9 bases; bases outside gene matches: 9. The length of the CDR3 is 15 residues.

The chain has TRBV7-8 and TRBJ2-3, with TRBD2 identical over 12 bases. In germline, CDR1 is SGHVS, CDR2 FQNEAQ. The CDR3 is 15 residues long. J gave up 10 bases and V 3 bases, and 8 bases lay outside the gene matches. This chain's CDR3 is CASSFTTLAGGAQYF. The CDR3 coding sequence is TGTGCCAGCAGCTTTACGACCCTAGCGGGGGGGGCGCAGTATTTT.

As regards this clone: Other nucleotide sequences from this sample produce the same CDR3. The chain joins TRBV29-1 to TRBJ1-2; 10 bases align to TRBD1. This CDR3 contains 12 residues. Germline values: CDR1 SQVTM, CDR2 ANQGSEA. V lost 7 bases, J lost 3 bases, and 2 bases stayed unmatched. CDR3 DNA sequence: TGCAGCGGCGGACAGGGGGACTATGGCTACACCTTC. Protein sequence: CSGGQGDYGYTF.

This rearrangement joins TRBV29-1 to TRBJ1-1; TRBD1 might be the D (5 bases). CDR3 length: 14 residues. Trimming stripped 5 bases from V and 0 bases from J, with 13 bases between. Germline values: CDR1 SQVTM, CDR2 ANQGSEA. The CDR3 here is CSVSPTAMNTEAFF. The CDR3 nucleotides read TGCAGCGTTTCCCCGACAGCAATGAACACTGAAGCTTTCTTT. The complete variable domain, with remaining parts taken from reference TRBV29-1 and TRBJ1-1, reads SAVISQKPSRDICQRGTSLTIQCQVDSQVTMMFWYRQQPGQSLTLIATANQGSEATYESGFVIDKFPISRPNLTFSTLTVSNMSPEDSSIYLCSVSPTAMNTEAFFGQGTRLTVV.

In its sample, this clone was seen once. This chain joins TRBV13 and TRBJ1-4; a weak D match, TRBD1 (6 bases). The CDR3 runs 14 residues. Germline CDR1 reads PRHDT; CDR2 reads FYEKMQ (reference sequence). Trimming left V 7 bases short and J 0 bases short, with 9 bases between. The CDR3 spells CASNRQATNEKLFF. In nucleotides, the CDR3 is TGTGCCAGCAACCGACAGGCAACTAATGAAAAACTGTTTTTT.

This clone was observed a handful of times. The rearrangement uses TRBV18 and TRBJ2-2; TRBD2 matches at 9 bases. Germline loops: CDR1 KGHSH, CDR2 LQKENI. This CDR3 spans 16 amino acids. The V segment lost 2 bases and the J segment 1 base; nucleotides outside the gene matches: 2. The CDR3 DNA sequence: TGTGCCAGCTCACCAATAGCGGGAGAGAACACCGGGGAGCTGTTTTTT. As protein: CASSPIAGENTGELFF.

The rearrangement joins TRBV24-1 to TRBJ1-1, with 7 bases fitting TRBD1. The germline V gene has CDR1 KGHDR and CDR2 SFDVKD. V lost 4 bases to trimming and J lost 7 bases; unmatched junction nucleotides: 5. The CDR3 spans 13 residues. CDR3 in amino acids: CATSESGQREAFF. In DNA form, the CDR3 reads TGTGCCACCAGTGAATCGGGACAGCGTGAAGCTTTCTTT.

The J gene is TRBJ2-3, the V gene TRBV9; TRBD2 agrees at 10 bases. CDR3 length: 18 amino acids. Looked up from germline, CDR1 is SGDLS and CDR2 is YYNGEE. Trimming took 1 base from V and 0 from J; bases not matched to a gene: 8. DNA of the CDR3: TGTGCCAGCAGCGTATCGGGTAGCGGGGGGAGTAGCACAGATACGCAGTATTTT. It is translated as CASSVSGSGGSSTDTQYF. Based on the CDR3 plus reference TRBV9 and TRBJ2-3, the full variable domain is DSGVTQTPKHLITATGQRVTLRCSPRSGDLSVYWYQQSLDQGLQFLIQYYNGEERAKGNILERFSAQQFPDLHSELNLSSLELGDSALYFCASSVSGSGGSSTDTQYFGPGTRLTVL.

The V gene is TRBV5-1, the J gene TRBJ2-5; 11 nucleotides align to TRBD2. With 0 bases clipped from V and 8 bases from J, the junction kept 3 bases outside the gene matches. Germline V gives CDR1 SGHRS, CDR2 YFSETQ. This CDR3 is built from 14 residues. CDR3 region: CASSLGLAGGTQYF. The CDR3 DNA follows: TGCGCCAGCAGCTTGGGGCTAGCGGGAGGTACCCAGTACTTC.

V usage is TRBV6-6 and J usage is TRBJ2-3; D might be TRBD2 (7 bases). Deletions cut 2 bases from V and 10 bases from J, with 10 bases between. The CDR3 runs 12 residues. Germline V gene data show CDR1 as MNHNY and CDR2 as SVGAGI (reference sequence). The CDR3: CASSYVGGPQYF. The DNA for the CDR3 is TGTGCCAGCAGTTACGTGGGGGGGCCGCAGTATTTT.

The CDR3 here is CASSPPRDSKNTGELFF. DNA for the CDR3: TGTGCCAGCAGCCCCCCAAGGGACAGTAAAAACACCGGGGAGCTGTTTTTT. The chain carries TRBV7-9 and TRBJ2-2; 7 bases match TRBD1. The CDR3 length is 17 residues. J lost 2 bases, V lost 5 bases, and 11 bases had no gene match. Germline V gene lookup returns CDR1 SEHNR and CDR2 FQNEAQ (reference sequence).

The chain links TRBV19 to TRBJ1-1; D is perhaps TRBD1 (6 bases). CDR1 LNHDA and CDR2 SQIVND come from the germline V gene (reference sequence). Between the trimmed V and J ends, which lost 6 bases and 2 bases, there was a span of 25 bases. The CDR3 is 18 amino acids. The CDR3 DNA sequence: TGTGCCAGTAGGCCTTTAGGGGTAAGAGGACAGCTTAACACTGAAGCTTTCTTT. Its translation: CASRPLGVRGQLNTEAFF.

DNA of the CDR3: TGTGCCAGCAGAGGCGGATGGACCTACGAGCAGTACTTC. Translated, it gives CASRGGWTYEQYF. The chain couples TRBV7-8 to TRBJ2-7; D uncertain. V was clipped by 6 bases and J by 2 bases, with 11 bases between them. The CDR3 totals 13 residues. Per germline, CDR1 SGHVS and CDR2 FQNEAQ.

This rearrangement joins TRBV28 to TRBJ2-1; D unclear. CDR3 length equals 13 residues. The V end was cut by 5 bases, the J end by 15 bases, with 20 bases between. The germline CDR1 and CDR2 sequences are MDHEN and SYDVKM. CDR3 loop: CASSPPTLREWFF. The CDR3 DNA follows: TGTGCCAGCAGTCCCCCGACTCTGAGAGAGTGGTTCTTC.

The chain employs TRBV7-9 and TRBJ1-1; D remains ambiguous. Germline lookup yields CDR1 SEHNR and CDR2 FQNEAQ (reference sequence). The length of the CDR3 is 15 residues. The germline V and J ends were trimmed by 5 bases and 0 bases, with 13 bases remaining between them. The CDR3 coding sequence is TGTGCCAGCAGCGTATTTTTGACTTTGAACACTGAAGCTTTCTTT. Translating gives CASSVFLTLNTEAFF.

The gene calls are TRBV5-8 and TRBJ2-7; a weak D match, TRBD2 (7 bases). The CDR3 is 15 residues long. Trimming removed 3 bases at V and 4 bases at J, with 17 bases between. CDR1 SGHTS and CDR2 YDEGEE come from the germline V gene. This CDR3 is CASSSGRGRGYEQYF. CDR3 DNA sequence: TGTGCCAGCAGCTCGGGGCGGGGGCGCGGTTACGAGCAGTACTTC.

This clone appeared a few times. The CDR3 is CASSFVGLAGVSHNEQFF. The DNA of the CDR3 is TGTGCCAGCAGCTTTGTAGGTTTAGCGGGAGTATCGCACAATGAGCAGTTCTTC. The V call is TRBV7-9, the J call TRBJ2-1, with TRBD2 matching over 9 bases. The CDR3 covers 18 residues. CDR1 SEHNR and CDR2 FQNEAQ come from the germline V gene (reference sequence). With 3 bases clipped from V and 5 bases from J, the junction kept 14 bases outside the gene matches.

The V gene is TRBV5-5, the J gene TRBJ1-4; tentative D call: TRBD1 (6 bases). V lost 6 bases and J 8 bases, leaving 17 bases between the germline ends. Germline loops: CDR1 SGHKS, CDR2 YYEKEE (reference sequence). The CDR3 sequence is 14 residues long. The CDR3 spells CASTLDSRGEKLFF. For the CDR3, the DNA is TGTGCCAGCACCCTGGACAGTCGAGGCGAAAAACTGTTTTTT.

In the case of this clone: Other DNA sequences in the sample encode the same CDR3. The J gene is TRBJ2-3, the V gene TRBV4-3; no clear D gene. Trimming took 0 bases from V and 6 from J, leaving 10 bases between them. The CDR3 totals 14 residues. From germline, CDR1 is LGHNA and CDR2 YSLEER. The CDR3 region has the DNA TGCGCCAGCAGCCAAGATGAGCTGAGTGATACGCAGTATTTT. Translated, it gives CASSQDELSDTQYF.

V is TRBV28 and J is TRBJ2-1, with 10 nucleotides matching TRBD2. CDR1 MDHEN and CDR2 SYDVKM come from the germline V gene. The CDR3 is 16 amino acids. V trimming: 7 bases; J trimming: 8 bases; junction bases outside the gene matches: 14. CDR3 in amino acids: CASKAGGLAGDYEQFF. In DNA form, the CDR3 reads TGTGCCAGCAAAGCCGGCGGTCTAGCGGGAGACTATGAGCAGTTCTTC. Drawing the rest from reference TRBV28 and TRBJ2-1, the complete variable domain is DVKVTQSSRYLVKRTGEKVFLECVQDMDHENMFWYRQDPGLGLRLIYFSYDVKMKEKGDIPEGYSVSREKKERFSLILESASTNQTSMYLCASKAGGLAGDYEQFFGPGTRLTVL.